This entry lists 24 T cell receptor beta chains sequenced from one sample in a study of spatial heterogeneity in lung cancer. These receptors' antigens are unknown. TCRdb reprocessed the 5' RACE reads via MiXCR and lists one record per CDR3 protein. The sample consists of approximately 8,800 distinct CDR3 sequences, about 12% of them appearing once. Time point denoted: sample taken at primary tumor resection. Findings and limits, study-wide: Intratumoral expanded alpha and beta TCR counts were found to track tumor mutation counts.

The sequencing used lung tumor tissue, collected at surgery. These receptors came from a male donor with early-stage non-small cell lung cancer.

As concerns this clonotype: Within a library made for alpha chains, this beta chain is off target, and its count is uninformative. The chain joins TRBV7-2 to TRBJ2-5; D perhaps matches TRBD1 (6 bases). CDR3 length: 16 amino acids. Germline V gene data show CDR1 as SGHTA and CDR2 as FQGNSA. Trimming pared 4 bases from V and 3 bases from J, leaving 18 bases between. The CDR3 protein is CASSSALGQGEETQYF. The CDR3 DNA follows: TGTGCCAGCAGCTCCGCGCTGGGACAAGGGGAAGAGACCCAGTACTTC.

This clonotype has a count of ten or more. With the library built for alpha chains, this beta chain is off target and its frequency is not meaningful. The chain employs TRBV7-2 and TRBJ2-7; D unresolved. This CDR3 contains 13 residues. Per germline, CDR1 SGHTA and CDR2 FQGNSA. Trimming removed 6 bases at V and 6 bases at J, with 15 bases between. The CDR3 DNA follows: TGTGCCAGCAGTTCCTGGATGAGTGCCGAGCAGTACTTC. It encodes CASSSWMSAEQYF.

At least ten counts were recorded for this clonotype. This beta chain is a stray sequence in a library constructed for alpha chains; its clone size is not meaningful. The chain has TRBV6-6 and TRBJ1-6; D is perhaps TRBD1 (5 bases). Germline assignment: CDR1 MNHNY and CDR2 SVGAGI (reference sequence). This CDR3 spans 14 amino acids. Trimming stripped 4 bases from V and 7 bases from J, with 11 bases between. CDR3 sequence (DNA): TGTGCCAGCAGTTTAGGGGTGGGAAATTCACCCCTCCACTTT. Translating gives CASSLGVGNSPLHF.

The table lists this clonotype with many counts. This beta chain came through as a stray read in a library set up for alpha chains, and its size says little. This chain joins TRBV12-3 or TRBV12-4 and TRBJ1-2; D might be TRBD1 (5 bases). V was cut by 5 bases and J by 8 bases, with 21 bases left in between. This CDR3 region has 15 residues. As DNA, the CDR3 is TGTGCCAGCAGTCCCGGACACGGCCGGTGGGAGGGCTACACCTTC. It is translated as CASSPGHGRWEGYTF.

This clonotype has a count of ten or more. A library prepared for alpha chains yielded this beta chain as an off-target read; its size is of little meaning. The CDR3, as DNA: TGCGCCAGCAGCTTGGAGGCCGGGGAGCTGTTTTTT. Its translation is CASSLEAGELFF. The V gene is TRBV5-1, the J gene TRBJ2-2; D is ambiguous. Trimming pared 0 bases from V and 6 bases from J, leaving 3 bases between. This CDR3 spans 12 amino acids. CDR1 and CDR2 (germline): SGHRS, YFSETQ.

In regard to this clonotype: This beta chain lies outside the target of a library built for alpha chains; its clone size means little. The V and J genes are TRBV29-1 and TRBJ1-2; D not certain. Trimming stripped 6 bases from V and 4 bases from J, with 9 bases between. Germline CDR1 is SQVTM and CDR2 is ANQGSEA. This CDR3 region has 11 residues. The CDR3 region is CSVNKGYGYTF. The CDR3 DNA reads TGCAGCGTAAACAAGGGCTATGGCTACACCTTC.

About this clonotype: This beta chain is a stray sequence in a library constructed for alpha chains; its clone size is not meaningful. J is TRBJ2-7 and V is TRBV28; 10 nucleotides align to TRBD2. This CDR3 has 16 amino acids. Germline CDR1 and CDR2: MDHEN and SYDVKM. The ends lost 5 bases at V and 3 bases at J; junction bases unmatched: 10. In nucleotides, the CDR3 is TGTGCCAGCAGTCCCGAAAGCGGGGGGGCCCTCTACGAGCAGTACTTC. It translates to CASSPESGGALYEQYF.

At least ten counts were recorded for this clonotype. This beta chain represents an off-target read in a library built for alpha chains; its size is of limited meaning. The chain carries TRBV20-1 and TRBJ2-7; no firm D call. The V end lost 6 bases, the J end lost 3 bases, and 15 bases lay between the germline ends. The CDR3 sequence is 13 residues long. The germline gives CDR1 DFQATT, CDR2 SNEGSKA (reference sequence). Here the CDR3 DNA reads TGCAGTGCCCTAGACCCGGGTGGCTACGAGCAGTACTTC. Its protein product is CSALDPGGYEQYF.

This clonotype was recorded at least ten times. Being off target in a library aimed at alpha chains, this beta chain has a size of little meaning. In DNA form, the CDR3 reads TGTGCCAGCAGTGAAGATCCGGGGGACACCGGGGAGCTGTTTTTT. It codes for CASSEDPGDTGELFF. The genes are TRBV6-1 and TRBJ2-2; a weak D match, TRBD2 (6 bases). With 1 base removed from V and 3 bases from J, the gap between germline ends came to 9 bases. CDR3 length: 15 amino acids. CDR1 is MNHNS and CDR2 is SASEGT in the germline V gene.

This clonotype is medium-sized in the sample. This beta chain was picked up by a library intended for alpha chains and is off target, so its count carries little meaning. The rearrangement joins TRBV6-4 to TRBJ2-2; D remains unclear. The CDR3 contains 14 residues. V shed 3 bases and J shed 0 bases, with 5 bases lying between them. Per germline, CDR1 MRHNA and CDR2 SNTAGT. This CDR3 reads CASSERTNTGELFF. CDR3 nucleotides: TGTGCCAGCAGTGAAAGGACGAACACCGGGGAGCTGTTTTTT.

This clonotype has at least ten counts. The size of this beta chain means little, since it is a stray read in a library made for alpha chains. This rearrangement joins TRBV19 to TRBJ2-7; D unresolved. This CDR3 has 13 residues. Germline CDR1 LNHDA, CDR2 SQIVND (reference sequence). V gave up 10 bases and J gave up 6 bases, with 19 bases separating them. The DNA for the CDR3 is TGTGCCACCGCTCCTGGGGAAGTCGCCGAGCAGTACTTC. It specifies CATAPGEVAEQYF.

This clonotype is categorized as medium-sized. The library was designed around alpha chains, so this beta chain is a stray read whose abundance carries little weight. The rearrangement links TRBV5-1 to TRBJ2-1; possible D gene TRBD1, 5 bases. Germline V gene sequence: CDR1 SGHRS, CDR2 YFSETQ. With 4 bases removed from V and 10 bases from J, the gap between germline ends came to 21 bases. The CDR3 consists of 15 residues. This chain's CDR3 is CASSPDGWGYGEQFF. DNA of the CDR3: TGCGCCAGCAGCCCGGACGGGTGGGGCTATGGGGAGCAGTTCTTC.

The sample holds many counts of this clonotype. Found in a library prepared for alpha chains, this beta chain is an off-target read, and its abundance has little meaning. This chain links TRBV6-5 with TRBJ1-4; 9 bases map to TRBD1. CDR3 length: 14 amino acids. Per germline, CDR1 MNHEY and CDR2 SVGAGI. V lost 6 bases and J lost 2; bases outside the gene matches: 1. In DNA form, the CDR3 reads TGTGCCAGCAGAACAGGGGGCACTAATGAAAAACTGTTTTTT. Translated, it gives CASRTGGTNEKLFF.

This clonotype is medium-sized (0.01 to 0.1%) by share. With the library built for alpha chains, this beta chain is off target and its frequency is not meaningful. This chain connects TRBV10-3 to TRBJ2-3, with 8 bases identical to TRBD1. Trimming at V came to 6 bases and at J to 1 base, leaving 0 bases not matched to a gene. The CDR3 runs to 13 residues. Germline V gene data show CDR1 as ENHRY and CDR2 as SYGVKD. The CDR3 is CAIRGQGTDTQYF. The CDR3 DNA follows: TGTGCCATCAGGGGACAGGGCACAGATACGCAGTATTTT.

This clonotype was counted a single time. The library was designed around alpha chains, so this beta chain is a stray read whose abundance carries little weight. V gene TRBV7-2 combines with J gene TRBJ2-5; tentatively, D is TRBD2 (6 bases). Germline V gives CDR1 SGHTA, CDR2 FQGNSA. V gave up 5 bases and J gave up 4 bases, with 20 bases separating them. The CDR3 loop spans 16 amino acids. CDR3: CASSRRRTQEGETQYF. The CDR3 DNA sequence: TGTGCCAGCAGCCGAAGAAGGACTCAGGAGGGAGAGACCCAGTACTTC.

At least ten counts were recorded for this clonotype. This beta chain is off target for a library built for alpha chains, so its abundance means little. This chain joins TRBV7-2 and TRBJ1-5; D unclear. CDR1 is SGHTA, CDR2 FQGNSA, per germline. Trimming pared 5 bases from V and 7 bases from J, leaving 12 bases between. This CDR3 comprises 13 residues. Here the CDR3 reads CASSDEREQPQHF. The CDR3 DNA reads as TGTGCCAGCAGCGACGAAAGAGAACAGCCCCAGCATTTT.

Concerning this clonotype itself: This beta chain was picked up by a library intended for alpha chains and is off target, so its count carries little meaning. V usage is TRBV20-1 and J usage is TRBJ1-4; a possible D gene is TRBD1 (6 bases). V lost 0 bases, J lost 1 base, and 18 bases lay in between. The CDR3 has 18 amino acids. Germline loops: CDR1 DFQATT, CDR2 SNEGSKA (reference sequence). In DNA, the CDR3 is TGCAGTGCTAGAGATGGCGTGTCAGGGGATGTAACTAATGAAAAACTGTTTTTT. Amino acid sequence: CSARDGVSGDVTNEKLFF.

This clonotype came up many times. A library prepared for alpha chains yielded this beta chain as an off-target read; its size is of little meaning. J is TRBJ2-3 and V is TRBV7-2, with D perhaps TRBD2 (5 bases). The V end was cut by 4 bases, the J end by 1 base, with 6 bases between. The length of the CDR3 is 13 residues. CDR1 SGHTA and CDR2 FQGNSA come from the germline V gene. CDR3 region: CASSWTGTDTQYF. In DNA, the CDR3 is TGTGCCAGCAGCTGGACTGGCACAGATACGCAGTATTTT.

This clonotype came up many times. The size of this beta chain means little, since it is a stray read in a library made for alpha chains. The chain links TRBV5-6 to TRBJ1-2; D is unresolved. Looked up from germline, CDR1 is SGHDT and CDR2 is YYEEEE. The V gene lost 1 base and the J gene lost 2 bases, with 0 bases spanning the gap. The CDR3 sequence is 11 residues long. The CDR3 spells CASSLNYGYTF. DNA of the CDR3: TGTGCCAGCAGCTTGAACTATGGCTACACCTTC.

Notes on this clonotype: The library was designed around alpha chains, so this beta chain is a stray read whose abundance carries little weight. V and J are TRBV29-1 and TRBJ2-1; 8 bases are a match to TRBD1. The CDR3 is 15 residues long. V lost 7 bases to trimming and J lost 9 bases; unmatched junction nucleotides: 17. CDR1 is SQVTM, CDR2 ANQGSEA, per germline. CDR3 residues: CSGGPGQGAFREQFF. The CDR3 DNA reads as TGCAGCGGCGGCCCAGGGCAGGGGGCGTTTCGTGAGCAGTTCTTC.

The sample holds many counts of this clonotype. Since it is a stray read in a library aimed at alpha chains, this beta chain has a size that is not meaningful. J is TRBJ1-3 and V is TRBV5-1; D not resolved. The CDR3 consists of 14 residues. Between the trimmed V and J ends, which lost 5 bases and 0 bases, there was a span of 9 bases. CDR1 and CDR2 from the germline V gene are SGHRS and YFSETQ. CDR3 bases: TGCGCCAGCAGGACCGAATTCTCTGGAAACACCATATATTTT. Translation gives CASRTEFSGNTIYF.

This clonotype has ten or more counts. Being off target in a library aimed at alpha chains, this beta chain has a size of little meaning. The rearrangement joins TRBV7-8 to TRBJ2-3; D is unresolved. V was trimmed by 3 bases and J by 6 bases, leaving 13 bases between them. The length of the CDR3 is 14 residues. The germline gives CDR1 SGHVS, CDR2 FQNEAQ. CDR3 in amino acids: CASSLGSRRDTQYF. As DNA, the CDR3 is TGTGCCAGCAGCTTGGGCAGCAGAAGGGATACGCAGTATTTT.

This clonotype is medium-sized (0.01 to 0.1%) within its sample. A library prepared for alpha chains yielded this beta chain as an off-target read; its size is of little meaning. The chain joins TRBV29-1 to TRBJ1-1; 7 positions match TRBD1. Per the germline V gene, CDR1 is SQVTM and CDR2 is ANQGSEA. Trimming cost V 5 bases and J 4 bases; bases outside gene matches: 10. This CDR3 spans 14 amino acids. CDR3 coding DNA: TGCAGCGTTTGGGGCACCAAGGGGGCCACTGAAGCTTTCTTT. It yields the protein CSVWGTKGATEAFF.

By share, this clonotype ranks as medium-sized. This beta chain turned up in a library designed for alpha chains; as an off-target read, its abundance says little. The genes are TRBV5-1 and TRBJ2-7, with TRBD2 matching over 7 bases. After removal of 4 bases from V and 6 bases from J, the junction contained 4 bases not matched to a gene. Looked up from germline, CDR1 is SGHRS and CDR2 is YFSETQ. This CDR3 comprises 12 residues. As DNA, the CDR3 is TGCGCCAGCAGCCCGGGGGGAGGCGAGCAGTACTTC. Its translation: CASSPGGGEQYF.